Following are 28 T cell receptor beta chains from one sample sequenced in a study of T cell responses to AZD1222 COVID-19 vaccine (dated by TCRdb to about 2021). The sample's time point label, decoded: about 28 days (+/-7) after the second vaccine dose. What this sample's treatment or condition label stands for: meningococcal conjugate vaccine given as trial control. Library preparation was by the immunoSEQ multiplex PCR assay. As stored in TCRdb, this immuneACCESS dataset retains in-frame rearrangements with V and J assigned. A fraction of the clones does not appear; measured against another copy, unresolved V genes explain less than half of the discrepancy, and the remainder lacks a known reason. The sample table records 200,000 to 250,000 clones; about 95% of these occur just once. Approximately 1.7% of the sample rests with the top ten. This sample comprised peripheral blood, obtained 28 days after the second dose of the MenACWY control vaccine. These receptors came from an adult who received the MenACWY meningococcal vaccine as a control.

The rearrangement uses TRBV3-1 (or the pseudogene TRBV3-2) and TRBJ2-1; TRBD2 aligns across 9 bases. Per germline, CDR1 LGHDT and CDR2 YNNKEL (reference sequence). The CDR3 has 17 residues. V gave up 4 bases and J gave up 9 bases; unmatched junction bases: 16. CDR3 sequence: CASSPKRRVAGESEQFF. CDR3 sequence (DNA): TGTGCCAGCAGCCCCAAAAGACGAGTAGCGGGAGAAAGTGAGCAGTTCTTC.

This clone was seen a single time. The rearrangement uses TRBV30 and TRBJ2-1; 11 nucleotides line up with TRBD1. Germline-derived CDR1 and CDR2 are GTSNPN and SVGIG (reference sequence). V gave up 2 bases and J gave up 6 bases; unmatched junction bases: 6. CDR3 length: 15 residues. The CDR3 sequence is CAWSRHGTGGNEQFF. CDR3 nucleotides: TGTGCCTGGAGTCGACACGGGACAGGGGGCAATGAGCAGTTCTTC.

V and J are TRBV4-2 and TRBJ2-5; D is perhaps TRBD1 or TRBD2 (5 bases each). Germline CDR1 reads LGHNA; CDR2 reads YNFKEQ. The CDR3 loop spans 15 amino acids. V was shortened by 1 base and J by 1 base, with 10 bases between the two germline ends. In nucleotides, the CDR3 is TGTGCCAGCAGCCAAGCCATCGGGACCCAAGAGACCCAGTACTTC. Translation gives CASSQAIGTQETQYF.

The chain combines TRBV11-3 with TRBJ2-1; D gene unclear. This CDR3 is 15 amino acids long. Trimming removed 4 bases at V and 2 bases at J, with 12 bases between. Per the germline V gene, CDR1 is SGHNT and CDR2 is YENEEA. CDR3 amino acids: CASSYPGAAYNEQFF. CDR3 coding DNA: TGTGCCAGCAGCTATCCGGGCGCTGCCTACAATGAGCAGTTCTTC.

The CDR3 here is CASRLPDQETQYF. CDR3 in DNA: TGTGCCAGCAGGCTTCCAGACCAAGAGACCCAGTACTTC. The chain links TRBV2 to TRBJ2-5, with D unclear. The V end lost 6 bases, the J end lost 0 bases, and 8 bases lay between the germline ends. Germline assignment: CDR1 SNHLY and CDR2 FYNNEI. The CDR3 has 13 residues.

This clone occurred once. This chain links TRBV7-9 with TRBJ2-1; TRBD1 matches at 7 bases. The CDR3 has 14 amino acids. V dropped 4 bases and J dropped 8; count of bases not matched to a gene: 8. Per the germline V gene, CDR1 is SEHNR and CDR2 is FQNEAQ (reference sequence). The CDR3, as DNA: TGTGCCAGCAGCTCCAGACAGGGCCCGGATGAGCAGTTCTTC. As protein: CASSSRQGPDEQFF.

V is TRBV6-2 or TRBV6-3 and J is TRBJ2-5, with TRBD1 matching over 9 bases. This CDR3 is built from 16 residues. Germline assignment: CDR1 MNHEY and CDR2 SVGEGT. After removal of 5 bases from V and 1 base from J, the junction contained 8 bases not matched to a gene. The CDR3 protein is CASSPGTGYIQETQYF. Here the CDR3 DNA reads TGTGCCAGCAGTCCGGGGACAGGGTACATCCAAGAGACCCAGTACTTC.

V gene TRBV7-7 combines with J gene TRBJ2-3; D might be TRBD1 (5 bases). Germline CDR1 SSHAT, CDR2 FNYEAQ (reference sequence). Trimming took off 4 bases at V and 1 base at J, with 6 bases between the two ends. The length of the CDR3 is 13 residues. Here the CDR3 reads CASSSQGTDTQYF. CDR3 sequence (DNA): TGTGCCAGCAGCTCACAGGGCACAGATACGCAGTATTTT. Full variable domain (missing parts from reference TRBV7-7 and TRBJ2-3): GAGVSQSPRYKVTKRGQDVTLRCDPISSHATLYWYQQALGQGPEFLTYFNYEAQPDKSGLPSDRFSAERPEGSISTLTIQRTEQRDSAMYRCASSSQGTDTQYFGPGTRLTVL.

This chain uses TRBV5-5 with TRBJ2-6; maybe TRBD2 (6 bases). CDR3 length: 18 residues. The germline gives CDR1 SGHKS, CDR2 YYEKEE (reference sequence). Trimming took 0 bases from V and 4 from J, leaving 17 bases between them. CDR3 in amino acids: CASSLAGGRRSGANVLTF. DNA for the CDR3: TGTGCCAGCAGCTTGGCCGGAGGGAGACGTTCCGGGGCCAACGTCCTGACTTTC.

This clone was recorded only once. This sequence joins TRBV5-1 and TRBJ2-1, with D hard to call. V was cut by 6 bases and J by 6 bases, with 7 bases left in between. CDR1 is SGHRS and CDR2 is YFSETQ in the germline V gene. CDR3 length: 11 residues. DNA of the CDR3: TGCGCCAGCAATGGCGGCAATGAGCAGTTCTTC. Translation gives CASNGGNEQFF.

The count of this clone is one. The CDR3 DNA is TGTGCCAGCAGCCCCCGTCTTACAGGGTATCAGCCCCAGCATTTT. This gives the protein CASSPRLTGYQPQHF. The gene calls are TRBV6-2 or TRBV6-3 and TRBJ1-5, with D perhaps TRBD1 (6 bases). Trimming removed 6 bases at V and 5 bases at J, with 17 bases between. The CDR3 totals 15 residues. CDR1 MNHEY and CDR2 SVGEGT come from the germline V gene.

The rearrangement uses TRBV29-1 and TRBJ1-2; 8 nucleotides align to TRBD1. This CDR3 has 14 amino acids. Trimming cost V 6 bases and J 7 bases; bases outside gene matches: 13. Germline lookup yields CDR1 SQVTM and CDR2 ANQGSEA. DNA of the CDR3: TGCAGCGTCGCCGGCGGGACAGGTGGACGTGGCTACACCTTC. Amino acids: CSVAGGTGGRGYTF. The variable domain in full, completed from reference TRBV29-1 and TRBJ1-2, reads SAVISQKPSRDICQRGTSLTIQCQVDSQVTMMFWYRQQPGQSLTLIATANQGSEATYESGFVIDKFPISRPNLTFSTLTVSNMSPEDSSIYLCSVAGGTGGRGYTFGSGTRLTVV.

V usage is TRBV28 and J usage is TRBJ2-1; 8 positions match TRBD2. The CDR3 has 15 residues. Unmatched junction bases numbered 3, after V lost 5 bases and J lost 0 bases. Germline V CDR1 and CDR2: MDHEN, SYDVKM. In DNA, the CDR3 is TGTGCCAGCAGTCCAAGCGGGGGCTCCTACAATGAGCAGTTCTTC. Protein: CASSPSGGSYNEQFF.

The rearrangement joins TRBV28 to TRBJ2-7; 8 nucleotides agree with TRBD1. Germline trimming cut 2 bases from V and 3 bases from J; bases unmatched to any gene: 9. The CDR3 length is 16 residues. Germline values: CDR1 MDHEN, CDR2 SYDVKM. The CDR3 loop is CASSLPRRDRNYEQYF. CDR3 DNA sequence: TGTGCCAGCAGTTTACCCAGGAGGGACAGGAACTACGAGCAGTACTTC.

The V gene is TRBV24-1, the J gene TRBJ1-5; D unclear. V was clipped by 9 bases and J by 2 bases, with 10 bases between them. The length of the CDR3 is 13 residues. Germline V gives CDR1 KGHDR, CDR2 SFDVKD. CDR3 in DNA: TGTGCCACCCCCATGGAGGGCAATCAGCCCCAGCATTTT. Protein sequence: CATPMEGNQPQHF.

V gene TRBV21-1 combines with J gene TRBJ1-1; the D call TRBD1 from the table was never checked on the DNA. TRBV21-1 is tagged as a pseudogene. The CDR3 runs to 15 residues. The CDR3 loop reads CASSKEWTAQGIGFF. The CDR3, as DNA: TGTGCCAGCAGCAAAGAATGGACAGCCCAGGGGATAGGTTTCTTT.

This chain joins TRBV11-2 and TRBJ1-2, with 7 bases identical to TRBD1. CDR1 is SGHAT, CDR2 FQNNGV, per germline. V lost 5 bases to trimming and J lost 4 bases; unmatched junction nucleotides: 10. The CDR3 has 15 amino acids. As DNA, the CDR3 is TGTGCCAGCAGCCCGAGGGTAGGGGGCGGCTATGGCTACACCTTC. This translates into CASSPRVGGGYGYTF.

The V call is TRBV7-6, the J call TRBJ2-7; D is undetermined. Germline V gene lookup returns CDR1 SGHVS and CDR2 FNYEAQ. Trimming removed 4 bases from V and 4 bases from J, with 20 bases in between. This CDR3 spans 16 amino acids. The CDR3 loop reads CASSSPGSQVPYEQYF. The CDR3 DNA sequence: TGTGCCAGCAGCTCCCCTGGTTCTCAAGTACCATACGAGCAGTACTTC.

This chain joins TRBV7-2 and TRBJ2-2, with D possibly matching TRBD2 (5 bases). V was clipped by 5 bases and J by 6 bases, with 16 bases between them. The CDR3 is 15 amino acids. Germline lookup yields CDR1 SGHTA and CDR2 FQGNSA. Written as DNA, the CDR3 is TGTGCCAGCAGCCTACATGCGGGTGACCCCGGGGAGCTGTTTTTT. Amino acids: CASSLHAGDPGELFF.

This chain joins TRBV19 and TRBJ2-3; the D is unclear. Trimming removed 4 bases from V and 3 bases from J, with 8 bases in between. CDR1 and CDR2 (germline): LNHDA, SQIVND (reference sequence). This CDR3 has 13 amino acids. The CDR3 DNA reads TGTGCCAGTAGTAGTAGGCGGACAGATACGCAGTATTTT. Its translation: CASSSRRTDTQYF.

The table lists this clone with a count of one. This chain links TRBV7-9 with TRBJ1-5; 9 bases line up with TRBD1. Germline CDR1 is SEHNR and CDR2 is FQNEAQ (reference sequence). This CDR3 has 15 amino acids. V was clipped by 5 bases and J by 5 bases; unmatched bases: 7. The CDR3 sequence: CASSPDRGLYQPQHF. DNA for the CDR3: TGTGCCAGCAGCCCGGACAGGGGCCTCTATCAGCCCCAGCATTTT. The full variable domain, rest sourced from reference TRBV7-9 and TRBJ1-5, is DTGVSQNPRHKITKRGQNVTFRCDPISEHNRLYWYRQTLGQGPEFLTYFQNEAQLEKSRLLSDRFSAERPKGSFSTLEIQRTEQGDSAMYLCASSPDRGLYQPQHFGDGTRLSIL.

This chain links TRBV6-5 with TRBJ2-7; weak D call: TRBD2 (6 bases). CDR1 is MNHEY, CDR2 SVGAGI, per germline. The CDR3 sequence is 14 residues long. V was pared by 8 bases and J by 3 bases, with 17 bases between. The DNA for the CDR3 is TGTGCCAGCCACCAGGCTAGCGCATTCTACGAGCAGTACTTC. This gives the protein CASHQASAFYEQYF.

The chain employs TRBV5-4 and TRBJ1-6; 7 bases line up with TRBD1. Germline CDR1 SGHNT, CDR2 YYREEE (reference sequence). Trimming cost V 5 bases and J 7 bases; bases outside gene matches: 12. This CDR3 spans 16 amino acids. CDR3 sequence (DNA): TGTGCCAGCAGAAATTACCGGGACAGTCTAAATTCACCCCTCCACTTT. Amino acid sequence: CASRNYRDSLNSPLHF.

This chain connects TRBV7-2 to TRBJ1-1; a possible D gene is TRBD1 (6 bases). V gave up 0 bases and J gave up 2 bases, with 10 bases separating them. The CDR3 covers 15 residues. From germline, CDR1 is SGHTA and CDR2 FQGNSA. CDR3 coding DNA: TGTGCCAGCAGCTTAGCCTCGACAGGAAACACTGAAGCTTTCTTT. Amino acid sequence: CASSLASTGNTEAFF.

This chain joins TRBV27 and TRBJ2-1, with D tentatively TRBD1 or TRBD2 (6 bases each). Looked up from germline, CDR1 is MNHEY and CDR2 is SMNVEV (reference sequence). The CDR3 sequence is 16 residues long. The ends were cut back, 3 bases at V and 10 bases at J, with 22 bases in the middle. CDR3 residues: CASSFPAFSGAGEQFF. CDR3 nucleotides: TGTGCCAGCAGTTTTCCCGCTTTCTCGGGGGCGGGGGAGCAGTTCTTC.

The rearrangement joins TRBV21-1 to TRBJ1-1. TRBV21-1 is tagged as a pseudogene. CDR3 length: 18 residues. The CDR3 spells CASSKLNPVGYSSTEAFF. CDR3 DNA: TGTGCCAGCAGCAAACTTAACCCCGTGGGGTATTCTTCCACTGAAGCTTTCTTT.

CDR3 sequence: CASTLGGDGYTF. Here the CDR3 DNA reads TGTGCCAGCACGTTAGGGGGCGACGGCTACACCTTC. V usage is TRBV6-1 and J usage is TRBJ1-2, with TRBD1 identical over 7 bases. This CDR3 region has 12 residues. The germline gives CDR1 MNHNS, CDR2 SASEGT. V lost 7 bases and J lost 8; bases outside the gene matches: 7.

V usage is TRBV28 and J usage is TRBJ2-7; D gene uncertain. This CDR3 region has 14 residues. CDR1 and CDR2 (germline): MDHEN, SYDVKM. V gave up 5 bases and J gave up 1 base, with 12 bases separating them. The chain's CDR3 is CASSPAPVSYEQYF. CDR3 sequence (DNA): TGTGCCAGCAGTCCGGCCCCGGTTTCCTACGAGCAGTACTTC.